One sample yielded the 18 T cell receptor beta chains listed below, sequenced in a study of tumor-infiltrating lymphocytes in primary liver carcinoma. A primer matching the constant region was used to make TCR beta cDNA from around 460 ng of total RNA. Slightly modified ARM-PCR served as the procedure for the TCR beta libraries. These libraries came from three rounds of nested multiplex PCR. The opening two PCR rounds, around 10 cycles each, paired TRBV1-TRBV30 forward primers with a C-beta reverse primer. A single record per CDR3 protein comes from TCRdb applying MiXCR to the multiplex PCR reads. The sample holds about 64,000 distinct CDR3 sequences; roughly two thirds are singletons and the top ten take approximately 37%. Between roughly 17 and 31 mg of unsorted bulk tissue served as the source from which RNA and DNA were co-extracted. The specimen was liver tumor tissue from sampling region 4. This sample's subset: tumor region T4, right-lateral pole. These receptors all stem from a man aged 35-49 years with primary liver carcinoma and hepatitis B virus infection.

This chain uses TRBV10-1 with TRBJ2-1; the match to TRBD2 covers 9 bases. The CDR3 spans 16 residues. The J segment lost 4 bases and the V segment lost 7 bases, leaving 11 bases of the junction unmatched. Germline loops: CDR1 WNHNN, CDR2 SYGVQD (reference sequence). The CDR3 DNA sequence: TGCGCCAGCAATACTGTGACTAGCGGAGCGTACAATGAGCAGTTCTTC. This sequence encodes CASNTVTSGAYNEQFF.

With regard to this clonotype: One end of the junction does not line up with germline, which may come from a read error. The chain carries TRBV12-3 or TRBV12-4 and TRBJ2-7; 9 nucleotides align to TRBD1. CDR3 length: 15 residues. The DNA of the CDR3 is TGTGCTAGCAGTTTAGGACAGGGGACCAATTACGAGCAGTACTTC. Protein product: CASSLGQGTNYEQYF.

A remark on this clonotype: A much larger clone lies a single base off, so this may be a read error. This rearrangement joins TRBV11-1 to TRBJ2-7; D perhaps matches TRBD1 (6 bases). V was cut by 5 bases and J by 5 bases, with 13 bases left in between. Germline CDR1 and CDR2: SGHAT and FQDESV (reference sequence). This CDR3 is 13 amino acids long. In DNA form, the CDR3 reads TGTGCCAGCAGCCGCCAGGGGTTTAACGAGCAGTACTTC. Protein product: CASSRQGFNEQYF.

A note on this clonotype: Relative to the germline gene, one junction end is altered; a read error may explain this. V gene TRBV4-2 combines with J gene TRBJ2-3; 8 bases map to TRBD2. Germline V gene data show CDR1 as LGHNA and CDR2 as YNFKEQ. The CDR3 consists of 15 residues. The CDR3 region has the DNA TGTGTCAGCAACCTTAGCGGGACCCACACAGATACGCAGTATTTT. Its protein product is CVSNLSGTHTDTQYF.

This rearrangement joins TRBV29-1 to TRBJ1-1; 11 bases are a match to TRBD1. Trimming removed 5 bases from V and 14 bases from J; junction bases left unmatched: 22. CDR3 size: 16 residues. Germline CDR1 SQVTM, CDR2 ANQGSEA. CDR3 region: CSVSTGQGALSTGAFF. The CDR3 DNA follows: TGCAGCGTTTCGACCGGACAGGGGGCGCTTAGCACTGGAGCATTCTTT. Full variable domain (remainder filled in from reference TRBV29-1 and TRBJ1-1): SAVISQKPSRDICQRGTSLTIQCQVDSQVTMMFWYRQQPGQSLTLIATANQGSEATYESGFVIDKFPISRPNLTFSTLTVSNMSPEDSSIYLCSVSTGQGALSTGAFFGQGTRLTVV.

This clonotype was counted between two and nine times. This chain connects TRBV10-3 to TRBJ1-1; tentative D call: TRBD1 (6 bases). The germline V gene has CDR1 ENHRY and CDR2 SYGVKD. CDR3 length: 15 amino acids. V was shortened by 4 bases and J by 8 bases, with 20 bases between the two germline ends. CDR3 bases: TGTGCCATCAGTGTGACAGGACTGGGGGACCCCGAAGCTTTCTTT. This gives the protein CAISVTGLGDPEAFF.

In the case of this clonotype: It may be a read error: a sequence one base away is much more abundant. The V gene is TRBV14, the J gene TRBJ2-6; D is ambiguous. The CDR3 consists of 15 residues. Per the germline V gene, CDR1 is SGHDN and CDR2 is FVKESK. For the CDR3, the DNA is TGTGCCGGCAGCCAAGGCGCAACTGGGGCCAACGTCCTGACTTTC. Encoded protein: CAGSQGATGANVLTF.

Note on this clonotype: A read error is possible here, since a much larger clone lies one base away. V is TRBV11-1 and J is TRBJ2-2; 7 nucleotides agree with TRBD1. The CDR3 consists of 15 residues. Unmatched junction bases numbered 3, after V lost 4 bases and J lost 1 base. Germline CDR1 is SGHAT and CDR2 is FQDESV (reference sequence). For the CDR3, the DNA is TGTGCCAGCAGCTCCCGGACAGGGAACACCGGGGAGCTGTTTTTT. Its protein is CASSSRTGNTGELFF.

Turning to this clonotype: The junction shows a germline mismatch at one end, possibly a read error. The chain employs TRBV11-2 and TRBJ2-1, with a possible D match to TRBD2 (5 bases). The CDR3 is 16 residues long. CDR1 is SGHAT, CDR2 FQNNGV, per germline. The CDR3 DNA reads as TGCGCCAGCAGCTCAGAGCTCCTACCGGGAATGAATGAGCAGTTCTTC. This codes for CASSSELLPGMNEQFF. Using reference TRBV11-2 and TRBJ2-1 for the parts outside the CDR3, the full variable domain is EAGVAQSPRYKIIEKRQSVAFWCNPISGHATLYWYQQILGQGPKLLIQFQNNGVVDDSQLPKDRFSAERLKGVDSTLKIQPAKLEDSAVYLCASSSELLPGMNEQFFGPGTRLTVL.

This clonotype showed up just a few times. The genes are TRBV11-2 and TRBJ2-7; a possible D gene is TRBD2 (6 bases). The V and J ends lost 6 bases and 3 bases respectively, with 15 bases between them. Germline V lookup: CDR1 SGHAT, CDR2 FQNNGV. There are 14 residues in the CDR3. The CDR3 region is CASRKPGLVYEQYF. The CDR3 coding sequence is TGTGCCAGCAGGAAACCGGGACTGGTCTACGAGCAGTACTTC. Filled out from reference TRBV11-2 and TRBJ2-7, the complete variable domain reads EAGVAQSPRYKIIEKRQSVAFWCNPISGHATLYWYQQILGQGPKLLIQFQNNGVVDDSQLPKDRFSAERLKGVDSTLKIQPAKLEDSAVYLCASRKPGLVYEQYFGPGTRLTVT.

Regarding this clonotype: It may be a read error: a sequence one base away is much more abundant. This sequence joins TRBV29-1 and TRBJ2-6; D possibly corresponds to TRBD1 (5 bases). Germline CDR1 is SQVTM and CDR2 is ANQGSEA. CDR3 length equals 15 residues. The DNA for the CDR3 is TGCAACGTTGGTGGGGCAGACTCTGGGGCCAACGTCCTGACTTTC. Residues: CNVGGADSGANVLTF.

Turning to this clonotype: Germline and junction disagree at one end, which may indicate a read error. The J gene is TRBJ1-6, the V gene TRBV12-3 or TRBV12-4; 7 bases align to TRBD1. The CDR3 length is 16 residues. CDR3: CASSYQRTGNNSPLHF. The CDR3 DNA follows: TGTGCCAGCAGTTATCAGAGGACAGGAAATAATTCACCCCTCCACTTC.

The rearrangement uses TRBV6-6 and TRBJ1-5; possibly TRBD1 for D (5 bases). The germline V gene encodes CDR1 MNHNY and CDR2 SVGAGI (reference sequence). The V and J ends lost 6 bases and 0 bases respectively, with 21 bases between them. The CDR3 contains 18 residues. The CDR3 nucleotides are TGTGCCAGCAGCCACTTCCCGGGGGTTGGTAATAGCAATCAGCCCCAGCATTTT. The encoded protein is CASSHFPGVGNSNQPQHF.

Regarding this clonotype: The conserved final phenylalanine or tryptophan is absent from the CDR3, which likely points to a read error. The chain combines TRBV12-3 or TRBV12-4 with TRBJ2-5; D remains unclear. The CDR3 is 14 residues long. Here the CDR3 reads CASNLGTTSRTQYV. The CDR3 nucleotides read TGTGCCAGCAATTTAGGAACCACCTCTCGGACCCAGTACGTC.

CDR3 protein: CASTPVALYNEQFF. The CDR3 nucleotides are TGTGCCAGCACCCCAGTCGCCCTATACAATGAGCAGTTCTTC. The rearrangement uses TRBV11-2 and TRBJ2-1, with D unresolved. The germline gives CDR1 SGHAT, CDR2 FQNNGV. The CDR3 loop spans 14 amino acids. Trimming removed 7 bases from V and 4 bases from J, with 14 bases in between.

In regard to this clonotype: The CDR3 carries no conserved terminal phenylalanine or tryptophan, so it likely arises from a read error. The rearrangement uses TRBV4-2 and TRBJ2-1; no clear D. CDR3 length: 17 amino acids. The germline V gene encodes CDR1 LGHNA and CDR2 YNFKEQ. The ends were cut back, 1 base at V and 0 bases at J, with 13 bases in the middle. CDR3 residues: CASSQGSRKSSYNEQFL. The CDR3 DNA reads as TGTGCCAGCAGCCAAGGATCCCGGAAAAGCTCCTACAATGAGCAGTTCCTC.

In nucleotides, the CDR3 is TGCAGCGCCGGAACAGGGGTTTCGGAGGCCCAGTACTTC. This gives the protein CSAGTGVSEAQYF. The chain recombines TRBV29-1 with TRBJ2-5; 7 bases are shared with TRBD1. This CDR3 spans 13 amino acids. The germline V gene encodes CDR1 SQVTM and CDR2 ANQGSEA. Trimming at V came to 7 bases and at J to 9 bases, leaving 14 bases not matched to a gene.

Turning to this clonotype: Given the absence of the conserved phenylalanine or tryptophan at the CDR3 end, a read error is likely. The chain uses TRBV19 and TRBJ1-5; D is perhaps TRBD2 (5 bases). The end of the DNA is better explained by TRBJ2-3, so the J call may be wrong. The CDR3 sequence is 15 residues long. The germline V gene encodes CDR1 LNHDA and CDR2 SQIVND (reference sequence). The chain's CDR3 is CASSIVGDSNQPQYS. As DNA, the CDR3 is TGTGCCAGTAGTATAGTCGGGGATAGCAATCAGCCCCAGTATTCT.